This T cell receptor beta chain was identified during a study of CD8 T cells in ankylosing spondylitis. General observations from the study: One TCR beta motif, made up of several highly homologous variants, appeared characteristic of ankylosing spondylitis blood.

This CDR3 is 12 amino acids long. V was shortened by 6 bases and J by 8 bases, with 12 bases between the two germline ends. Using its own MiXCR run on the 5' RACE reads, TCRdb lists one record per CDR3 protein. The sample holds more than 650,000 distinct CDR3 sequences; 12% are singletons and the top ten take around 0.51%. There are a few counts of this clonotype. Its antigen is as yet unknown. V is TRBV12-3 or TRBV12-4 and J is TRBJ2-3; D is possibly TRBD1 (5 bases). This TCR was recovered from a male donor with ankylosing spondylitis. Material for sequencing was blood, either unsorted or a sorted T cell fraction (not recorded which). For the CDR3, the DNA is TGTGCCAGCAGCACCCAAAGGGGTACGCAGTATTTT. It encodes CASSTQRGTQYF.